This T cell receptor beta chain was sequenced during a study of T cell responses to AZD1222 COVID-19 vaccine. Overall study results and limits: Spike-wide coverage was observed for vaccine-associated CD4 TCRs, with dominant responses at 160-218 and 743-854. Clonal diversity may have been underestimated, and the donors were mostly white British, with more females than males. Samples come after the peak T cell response, not at day 14.

Measured with immunoSEQ multiplex PCR; TCRdb has only the in-frame clones, and not every one. The repertoire holds about 130,000 clones, with more than 80% as singletons. With respect to this clone: Its antigen remains unknown.

With 0 bases removed from V and 0 bases from J, the gap between germline ends came to 7 bases. CDR3 size: 15 residues. Germline values: CDR1 SGDLS, CDR2 YYNGEE. The sequencing used peripheral blood, collected 28 days after the second AZD1222 dose. This rearrangement joins TRBV9 to TRBJ1-3; D call uncertain. The sequence derives from an adult who received the AZD1222 COVID-19 vaccine. The CDR3 is CASSVVGLSGNTIYF. The DNA of the CDR3 is TGTGCCAGCAGCGTAGTTGGGCTCTCTGGAAACACCATATATTTT. Looking up the rest from reference TRBV9 and TRBJ1-3 gives the full variable domain: DSGVTQTPKHLITATGQRVTLRCSPRSGDLSVYWYQQSLDQGLQFLIQYYNGEERAKGNILERFSAQQFPDLHSELNLSSLELGDSALYFCASSVVGLSGNTIYFGEGSWLTVV.